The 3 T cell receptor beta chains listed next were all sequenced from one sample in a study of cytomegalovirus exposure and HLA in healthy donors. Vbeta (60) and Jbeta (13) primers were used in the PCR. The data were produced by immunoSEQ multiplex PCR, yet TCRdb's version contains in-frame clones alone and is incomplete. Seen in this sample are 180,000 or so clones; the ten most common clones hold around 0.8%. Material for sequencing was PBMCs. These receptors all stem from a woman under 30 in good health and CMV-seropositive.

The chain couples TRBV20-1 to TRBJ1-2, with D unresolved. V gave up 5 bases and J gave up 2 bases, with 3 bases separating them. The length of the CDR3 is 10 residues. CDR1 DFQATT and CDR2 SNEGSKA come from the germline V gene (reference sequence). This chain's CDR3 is CSAPNYGYTF. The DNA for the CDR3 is TGCAGTGCTCCAAACTATGGCTACACCTTC.

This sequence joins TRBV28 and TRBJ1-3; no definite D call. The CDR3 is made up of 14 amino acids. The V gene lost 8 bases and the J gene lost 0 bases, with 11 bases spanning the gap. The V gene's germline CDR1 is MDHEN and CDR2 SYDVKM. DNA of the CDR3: TGTGCCAGCCGGTCGACTGGCTCTGGAAACACCATATATTTT. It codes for CASRSTGSGNTIYF.

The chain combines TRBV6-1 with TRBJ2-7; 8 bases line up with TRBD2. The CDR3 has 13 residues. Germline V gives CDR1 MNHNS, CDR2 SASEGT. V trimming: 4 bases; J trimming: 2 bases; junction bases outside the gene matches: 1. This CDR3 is CASSVSGTYEQYF. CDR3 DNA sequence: TGTGCCAGCAGTGTTAGCGGGACCTACGAGCAGTACTTC.